This is a list of T cell receptor beta chains from one sample in a study of blood T cell repertoires in COVID-19. Clones were read by immunoSEQ multiplex PCR, and TCRdb kept only the in-frame ones, dropping some. The repertoire has around 180,000 clones, around 89% of them found once; the top ten carry under 4.5%. The source material was peripheral blood. These receptors were collected from a woman in her twenties or thirties with acute or convalescent COVID-19. Each CDR3 is given with its conserved first and last residue. Fields, in order: clone size, D gene, J gene, V gene, CDR3 protein, CDR3 DNA. D genes are given only for firm matches. Size values are once, few and many counts, or a class for expanded clones, and some rows have none.

clone_size: NA
d_call: TRBD1
j_call: TRBJ1-2
v_call: TRBV18
cdr3_aa: CASSLWDRGRDGYTF
cdr3_nt: TGTGCCAGCTCACTATGGGACAGGGGGCGCGACGGCTACACCTTC

clone_size: NA
d_call: NA
j_call: TRBJ2-7
v_call: TRBV7-9
cdr3_aa: CASSLDVDEQYF
cdr3_nt: TGTGCCAGCAGCTTAGATGTCGACGAGCAGTACTTC

clone_size: once
d_call: NA
j_call: TRBJ1-1
v_call: TRBV20-1
cdr3_aa: CSTPGSFF
cdr3_nt: TGCAGTACTCCCGGTTCTTTCTTT

clone_size: NA
d_call: NA
j_call: TRBJ1-4
v_call: TRBV7-9
cdr3_aa: CASSLGGNEKLFF
cdr3_nt: TGTGCCAGCAGCCTTGGGGGGAATGAAAAACTGTTTTTT

clone_size: NA
d_call: NA
j_call: TRBJ2-3
v_call: TRBV11-2
cdr3_aa: CASSSGDTQYF
cdr3_nt: TGTGCCAGCAGCTCCGGAGATACGCAGTATTTT

clone_size: once
d_call: TRBD1
j_call: TRBJ2-2
v_call: TRBV19
cdr3_aa: CASSLDRVEHTGELFF
cdr3_nt: TGTGCCAGCAGCCTGGACAGGGTTGAACACACCGGGGAGCTGTTTTTT

clone_size: NA
d_call: TRBD1
j_call: TRBJ1-1
v_call: TRBV30
cdr3_aa: CAFRTGLVDTEAFF
cdr3_nt: TGTGCCTTTAGGACAGGTTTAGTGGACACTGAAGCTTTCTTT

clone_size: NA
d_call: NA
j_call: TRBJ2-2
v_call: TRBV24-1
cdr3_aa: CATSDRRAGELFF
cdr3_nt: TGTGCCACCAGTGACCGCAGGGCAGGGGAGCTGTTTTTT

clone_size: once
d_call: TRBD1
j_call: TRBJ1-5
v_call: TRBV19
cdr3_aa: CASSTRKDRYNQPQHF
cdr3_nt: TGTGCCAGTAGTACACGAAAGGACAGGTACAATCAGCCCCAGCATTTT

clone_size: NA
d_call: TRBD2
j_call: TRBJ2-1
v_call: TRBV6-5
cdr3_aa: CASSRAGGTNEQFF
cdr3_nt: TGTGCCAGCAGTAGAGCGGGAGGGACGAATGAGCAGTTCTTC

clone_size: NA
d_call: TRBD2
j_call: TRBJ2-1
v_call: TRBV7-9
cdr3_aa: CASSLAGGNEQFF
cdr3_nt: TGTGCCAGCAGCCTAGCGGGAGGGAATGAGCAGTTCTTC

clone_size: NA
d_call: NA
j_call: TRBJ2-2
v_call: TRBV28
cdr3_aa: CASSRGWDTGELFF
cdr3_nt: TGTGCCAGCAGCCGGGGGTGGGACACCGGGGAGCTGTTTTTT

clone_size: NA
d_call: NA
j_call: TRBJ2-7
v_call: TRBV25-1
cdr3_aa: CASGPDYPHEQYF
cdr3_nt: TGTGCCAGCGGGCCGGACTATCCCCACGAGCAGTACTTC

clone_size: NA
d_call: TRBD2
j_call: TRBJ2-5
v_call: TRBV7-2
cdr3_aa: CASSLALADQETQYF
cdr3_nt: TGTGCCAGCAGCTTAGCACTAGCGGACCAAGAGACCCAGTACTTC

clone_size: NA
d_call: NA
j_call: TRBJ1-1
v_call: TRBV7-9
cdr3_aa: CASSAGRNTEAFF
cdr3_nt: TGTGCCAGCAGCGCGGGACGGAACACTGAAGCTTTCTTT

clone_size: NA
d_call: NA
j_call: TRBJ2-3
v_call: TRBV6-1
cdr3_aa: CASSEASGSSTDTQYF
cdr3_nt: TGTGCCAGCAGTGAAGCATCCGGGTCCTCCACAGATACGCAGTATTTT

clone_size: NA
d_call: NA
j_call: TRBJ1-2
v_call: TRBV5-4
cdr3_aa: CASRVVGDGKGYTF
cdr3_nt: TGTGCCAGCAGGGTCGTGGGAGATGGGAAGGGCTACACCTTC

clone_size: NA
d_call: NA
j_call: TRBJ1-5
v_call: TRBV10-3
cdr3_aa: CAISEAGAPNQPQHF
cdr3_nt: TGTGCCATCAGTGAGGCAGGGGCCCCAAATCAGCCCCAGCATTTT

clone_size: NA
d_call: NA
j_call: TRBJ1-1
v_call: TRBV5-1
cdr3_aa: CASSSGPNTEAFF
cdr3_nt: TGCGCCAGCAGTTCAGGGCCGAACACTGAAGCTTTCTTT

clone_size: NA
d_call: NA
j_call: TRBJ2-3
v_call: TRBV5-1
cdr3_aa: CASSLEGRENTQYF
cdr3_nt: TGCGCCAGCAGCTTGGAAGGGCGGGAAAATACGCAGTATTTT

clone_size: NA
d_call: NA
j_call: TRBJ2-7
v_call: TRBV10-3
cdr3_aa: CAISGQDYEQYF
cdr3_nt: TGTGCCATCAGTGGACAGGACTACGAGCAGTACTTC

clone_size: NA
d_call: NA
j_call: TRBJ1-4
v_call: TRBV10-3
cdr3_aa: CAISENRADEKLFF
cdr3_nt: TGTGCCATCAGTGAAAACAGGGCGGATGAAAAACTGTTTTTT

clone_size: few
d_call: NA
j_call: TRBJ2-2
v_call: TRBV5-4
cdr3_aa: CASSHSLRRAVGELFF
cdr3_nt: TGTGCCAGCAGTCACTCGTTGCGGAGGGCCGTCGGGGAGCTGTTTTTT

clone_size: NA
d_call: NA
j_call: TRBJ2-5
v_call: TRBV11-2
cdr3_aa: CASGSVVETQYF
cdr3_nt: TGTGCCAGCGGGAGCGTGGTCGAGACCCAGTACTTC

clone_size: NA
d_call: TRBD1
j_call: TRBJ2-2
v_call: TRBV2
cdr3_aa: CAGSGTGAGELFF
cdr3_nt: TGTGCCGGTTCCGGGACAGGGGCCGGGGAGCTGTTTTTT

clone_size: NA
d_call: TRBD1
j_call: TRBJ1-2
v_call: TRBV25-1
cdr3_aa: CASSEGRGNGYTF
cdr3_nt: TGTGCCAGCAGTGAAGGCAGGGGGAATGGCTACACCTTC

clone_size: NA
d_call: TRBD2
j_call: TRBJ2-1
v_call: TRBV28
cdr3_aa: CASTAGALRPYNEQFF
cdr3_nt: TGTGCCAGCACGGCGGGAGCCCTTAGGCCCTACAATGAGCAGTTCTTC

clone_size: NA
d_call: NA
j_call: TRBJ2-2
v_call: TRBV24-1
cdr3_aa: CATGGANTGELFF
cdr3_nt: TGTGCCACCGGGGGCGCGAACACCGGGGAGCTGTTTTTT

clone_size: NA
d_call: TRBD1
j_call: TRBJ1-1
v_call: TRBV14
cdr3_aa: CASSQVGRGPTEAFF
cdr3_nt: TGTGCCAGCAGCCAAGTGGGCAGGGGGCCCACTGAAGCTTTCTTT

clone_size: NA
d_call: NA
j_call: TRBJ1-6
v_call: TRBV7-2
cdr3_aa: CASSRQAASVGANSPLHF
cdr3_nt: TGTGCCAGCAGTAGACAGGCGGCCTCTGTAGGGGCTAATTCACCCCTCCACTTT

clone_size: NA
d_call: NA
j_call: TRBJ1-2
v_call: TRBV5-6
cdr3_aa: CASSESDYGYTF
cdr3_nt: TGTGCCAGCAGCGAGTCTGACTATGGCTACACCTTC

clone_size: NA
d_call: NA
j_call: TRBJ2-5
v_call: TRBV5-1
cdr3_aa: CASSVQKTQYF
cdr3_nt: TGCGCCAGCAGCGTCCAGAAGACCCAGTACTTC

clone_size: NA
d_call: TRBD2
j_call: TRBJ2-5
v_call: TRBV12-5
cdr3_aa: CASGSGKETQYF
cdr3_nt: TGTGCTAGTGGGAGCGGGAAAGAGACCCAGTACTTC

clone_size: NA
d_call: TRBD1
j_call: TRBJ2-7
v_call: TRBV7-9
cdr3_aa: CASSEQGLGEQYF
cdr3_nt: TGTGCCAGCAGCGAACAGGGGCTGGGCGAGCAGTACTTC

clone_size: NA
d_call: TRBD2
j_call: TRBJ2-2
v_call: TRBV28
cdr3_aa: CATGGGSTGELFF
cdr3_nt: TGTGCCACGGGAGGAGGATCGACCGGGGAGCTGTTTTTT

clone_size: NA
d_call: TRBD1
j_call: TRBJ1-5
v_call: TRBV27
cdr3_aa: CASSRDRFGQPQHF
cdr3_nt: TGTGCCTCGTCCCGGGACAGGTTCGGCCAGCCCCAGCATTTT

clone_size: NA
d_call: NA
j_call: TRBJ1-2
v_call: TRBV11-2
cdr3_aa: CASSLEPRVYGYTF
cdr3_nt: TGTGCCAGCAGCTTAGAGCCCAGGGTGTATGGCTACACCTTC

clone_size: NA
d_call: TRBD2
j_call: TRBJ2-2
v_call: TRBV27
cdr3_aa: CASPSGSGELFF
cdr3_nt: TGTGCCAGCCCTAGCGGGTCCGGGGAGCTGTTTTTT

clone_size: NA
d_call: NA
j_call: TRBJ1-5
v_call: TRBV29-1
cdr3_aa: CSVGTRDQPQHF
cdr3_nt: TGCAGCGTTGGAACCCGAGATCAGCCCCAGCATTTT

clone_size: NA
d_call: TRBD1
j_call: TRBJ1-3
v_call: TRBV11-2
cdr3_aa: CASRWDRADTIYF
cdr3_nt: TGTGCCAGCAGATGGGACAGGGCGGACACCATATATTTT

clone_size: once
d_call: TRBD1
j_call: TRBJ2-7
v_call: TRBV11-2
cdr3_aa: CASSSPGQFYEQYF
cdr3_nt: TGTGCCAGCAGCTCCCCGGGACAGTTCTACGAGCAGTACTTC

clone_size: NA
d_call: TRBD2
j_call: TRBJ2-1
v_call: TRBV12-3/TRBV12-4
cdr3_aa: CASSLGLAGEEIF
cdr3_nt: TGTGCCAGCAGTCTGGGACTAGCGGGAGAAGAGATCTTC

clone_size: NA
d_call: NA
j_call: TRBJ2-5
v_call: TRBV3-1/TRBV3-2
cdr3_aa: CASSPAGSLDETQYF
cdr3_nt: TGTGCCAGCAGCCCCGCGGGGAGCCTAGACGAGACCCAGTACTTC

clone_size: NA
d_call: TRBD2
j_call: TRBJ2-3
v_call: TRBV11-3
cdr3_aa: CASSPGLAGDTQYF
cdr3_nt: TGTGCCAGCAGCCCGGGACTAGCTGGAGATACGCAGTATTTT

clone_size: NA
d_call: NA
j_call: TRBJ2-3
v_call: TRBV5-6
cdr3_aa: CASSLRLGDTQYF
cdr3_nt: TGTGCCAGCAGCTTGCGACTAGGCGATACGCAGTATTTT

clone_size: NA
d_call: NA
j_call: TRBJ1-6
v_call: TRBV2
cdr3_aa: CASTKQNSPLHF
cdr3_nt: TGTGCCAGCACCAAACAAAATTCACCCCTCCACTTT

clone_size: NA
d_call: NA
j_call: TRBJ1-1
v_call: TRBV2
cdr3_aa: CASSEREARGTEAFF
cdr3_nt: TGTGCCAGCAGTGAGAGGGAGGCCCGGGGCACTGAAGCTTTCTTT